The present T cell receptor (beta chain) was sequenced within a study of cytomegalovirus exposure and HLA in healthy donors. Notes on the study in general: Excluded: some indistinguishable V segments such as TRBV6-2 and TRBV6-3.

Trimming took 0 bases from V and 0 from J, leaving 9 bases between them. This CDR3 spans 15 amino acids. CDR1 is SGHDT and CDR2 is YYEEEE in the germline V gene. PCR primers comprised 60 Vbeta and 13 Jbeta primers. The data were produced by immunoSEQ multiplex PCR, yet TCRdb's version contains in-frame clones alone and is incomplete. The sample consists of 160,000 or so clones, 79% of them appearing once. With regard to this clone: Antigen: not known.

The sequence derives from a man aged 40-49 years in good health and CMV-seronegative. The sample taken for sequencing was PBMCs. The V call is TRBV5-6, the J call TRBJ1-2, with D hard to call. In DNA form, the CDR3 reads TGTGCCAGCAGCTTGGATACAGTTACTAACTATGGCTACACCTTC. Residues: CASSLDTVTNYGYTF.